One and the same sample provided the 16 T cell receptor beta chains below, sequenced in a study of technical replicates of blood from a few donors. Repertoires were generated with immunoSEQ multiplex PCR, while TCRdb's copy carries only in-frame clones and drops some. The repertoire holds about 80,000 clones, with 80% to 90% as singletons. Sequencing was done on a sample of PBMCs. These receptors were obtained from a human donor in good health. Some clones in this sample may be carry-over from other donors' samples.

The J gene is TRBJ2-7, the V gene TRBV29-1; 7 nucleotides agree with TRBD2. V shed 6 bases and J 0 bases; nucleotides not matched to a gene: 8. This CDR3 has 14 residues. CDR1 is SQVTM, CDR2 ANQGSEA, per germline. Written as DNA, the CDR3 is TGCAGCGTGACGTCCCCTAGCGGCTCCTACGAGCAGTACTTC. Protein product: CSVTSPSGSYEQYF.

The chain couples TRBV4-3 to TRBJ2-3; maybe TRBD2 (6 bases). CDR3 length: 16 residues. Germline V gene lookup returns CDR1 LGHNA and CDR2 YSLEER. The V end lost 0 bases, the J end lost 2 bases, and 12 bases lay between the germline ends. This CDR3 reads CASSQDSAGFTDTQYF. CDR3 nucleotide sequence: TGCGCCAGCAGCCAAGATTCGGCGGGATTCACAGATACGCAGTATTTT.

There are a few counts of this clone. The chain employs TRBV9 and TRBJ1-1; D not certain. In germline, CDR1 is SGDLS, CDR2 YYNGEE. The germline V and J ends were trimmed by 4 bases and 0 bases, with 7 bases remaining between them. CDR3 length equals 13 residues. As DNA, the CDR3 is TGTGCCAGCAGCCCATGGCTGAACACTGAAGCTTTCTTT. Its translation: CASSPWLNTEAFF.

The CDR3 sequence is CASSPSGTELYGYTF. CDR3 DNA: TGTGCCAGCAGTCCTAGCGGCACGGAGCTATATGGCTACACCTTC. V and J are TRBV2 and TRBJ1-2; D unresolved. Germline CDR1 is SNHLY and CDR2 is FYNNEI. The CDR3 consists of 15 residues. V lost 5 bases and J lost 5, with 18 bases in between. The full variable domain, in which reference TRBV2 and TRBJ1-2 provide the parts outside the CDR3, is EPEVTQTPSHQVTQMGQEVILRCVPISNHLYFYWYRQILGQKVEFLVSFYNNEISEKSEIFDDQFSVERPDGSNFTLKIRSTKLEDSAMYFCASSPSGTELYGYTFGSGTRLTVV.

This clone has a single count. The chain uses TRBV7-2 and TRBJ2-7; 11 nucleotides agree with TRBD2. The CDR3 is made up of 14 amino acids. With 6 bases clipped from V and 3 bases from J, the junction kept 4 bases outside the gene matches. Looked up from germline, CDR1 is SGHTA and CDR2 is FQGNSA. CDR3 sequence reads: CASRLAGGDYEQYF. The DNA for the CDR3 is TGTGCCAGCAGGCTAGCGGGAGGCGACTACGAGCAGTACTTC.

J is TRBJ1-4 and V is TRBV19; 7 bases are shared with TRBD1. The V segment lost 5 bases and the J segment 8 bases; nucleotides outside the gene matches: 11. The germline V gene encodes CDR1 LNHDA and CDR2 SQIVND (reference sequence). This CDR3 is built from 15 residues. CDR3 sequence: CASSVDRVRGEKLFF. In DNA, the CDR3 is TGTGCCAGTAGTGTCGACAGGGTTAGAGGGGAAAAACTGTTTTTT.

The J gene is TRBJ1-1, the V gene TRBV19; perhaps TRBD1 as D (5 bases). Looked up from germline, CDR1 is LNHDA and CDR2 is SQIVND (reference sequence). The CDR3 spans 15 residues. V was cut by 5 bases and J by 1 base, with 14 bases left in between. The CDR3 loop is CASSAGGAGNTEAFF. The CDR3 nucleotides read TGTGCCAGTAGTGCGGGCGGGGCAGGGAACACTGAAGCTTTCTTT.

The chain employs TRBV5-4 and TRBJ2-1; D is possibly TRBD1 (5 bases). Trimming removed 1 base from V and 5 bases from J, with 10 bases in between. The CDR3 extends over 14 amino acids. The germline V gene encodes CDR1 SGHNT and CDR2 YYREEE (reference sequence). The chain's CDR3 is CASSLRQSDNEQFF. The CDR3 nucleotides are TGTGCCAGCAGCTTGCGACAGTCGGACAATGAGCAGTTCTTC.

The rearrangement joins TRBV29-1 to TRBJ2-5; 8 nucleotides agree with TRBD2. The CDR3 is 14 amino acids. Germline CDR1 SQVTM, CDR2 ANQGSEA. With 4 bases clipped from V and 4 bases from J, the junction kept 8 bases outside the gene matches. The DNA of the CDR3 is TGCAGCGTTGGTCAGGCGGGAGGCGGAGAGACCCAGTACTTC. It codes for CSVGQAGGGETQYF.

The genes are TRBV9 and TRBJ1-2; D is ambiguous. V lost 0 bases to trimming and J lost 1 base, with 7 bases between them. In germline, CDR1 is SGDLS, CDR2 YYNGEE. The CDR3 contains 14 residues. Written as DNA, the CDR3 is TGTGCCAGCAGCGTAGCATCGGTTAACTATGGCTACACCTTC. Its translation: CASSVASVNYGYTF. The whole variable domain, filled in from reference TRBV9 and TRBJ1-2, reads DSGVTQTPKHLITATGQRVTLRCSPRSGDLSVYWYQQSLDQGLQFLIQYYNGEERAKGNILERFSAQQFPDLHSELNLSSLELGDSALYFCASSVASVNYGYTFGSGTRLTVV.

This chain connects TRBV4-3 to TRBJ2-7; TRBD1 is a possible D gene (6 bases). From germline, CDR1 is LGHNA and CDR2 YSLEER. This CDR3 is 16 amino acids long. Between the trimmed V and J ends, which lost 1 base and 0 bases, there was a span of 13 bases. CDR3 nucleotide sequence: TGCGCCAGCAGCCAAGTTCCACAGGGTGACTCCTACGAGCAGTACTTC. Translated, it gives CASSQVPQGDSYEQYF.

The chain uses TRBV7-2 and TRBJ1-2; D is undetermined. Trimming pared 2 bases from V and 8 bases from J, leaving 15 bases between. The CDR3 contains 14 residues. The germline V gene has CDR1 SGHTA and CDR2 FQGNSA. CDR3 loop: CASSLFTGLDGYTF. CDR3 nucleotide sequence: TGTGCCAGCAGCTTATTTACGGGTTTAGACGGCTACACCTTC.

This clone was seen once. The V gene is TRBV11-2, the J gene TRBJ2-2; D is uncertain. The CDR3 loop spans 13 amino acids. Trimming stripped 5 bases from V and 7 bases from J, with 11 bases between. Germline CDR1 is SGHAT and CDR2 is FQNNGV. The CDR3 coding sequence is TGTGCCAGCAGCCATGAGGTGGTCGGGGAGCTGTTTTTT. It codes for CASSHEVVGELFF. Based on the CDR3 plus reference TRBV11-2 and TRBJ2-2, the full variable domain is EAGVAQSPRYKIIEKRQSVAFWCNPISGHATLYWYQQILGQGPKLLIQFQNNGVVDDSQLPKDRFSAERLKGVDSTLKIQPAKLEDSAVYLCASSHEVVGELFFGEGSRLTVL.

This clone appeared once. The V gene is TRBV11-3, the J gene TRBJ2-7, with D perhaps TRBD1 (6 bases). Germline-derived CDR1 and CDR2 are SGHNT and YENEEA. This CDR3 has 14 residues. V was shortened by 4 bases and J by 2 bases, with 12 bases between the two germline ends. The CDR3: CASSSYDRPYEQYF. CDR3 in DNA: TGTGCCAGCAGCTCCTATGACAGGCCCTACGAGCAGTACTTC.

The chain carries TRBV7-3 and TRBJ2-5; TRBD1 aligns across 12 bases. Trimming removed 3 bases from V and 4 bases from J; junction bases left unmatched: 6. The CDR3 runs to 16 residues. Germline V gene lookup returns CDR1 SGHTA and CDR2 FQGTGA. The CDR3 region is CASSFTGTGGTETQYF. CDR3 bases: TGTGCCAGCAGCTTTACCGGGACAGGGGGCACAGAGACCCAGTACTTC.

This clone was observed once. This chain joins TRBV7-2 and TRBJ2-7, with TRBD2 identical over 7 bases. The CDR3 length is 15 residues. CDR1 and CDR2 from the germline V gene are SGHTA and FQGNSA. The junction had 8 bases not matched to a gene; V was cut back by 4 bases and J by 2 bases. The CDR3, as DNA: TGTGCCAGCAGCTCACGCTTTGGGGGGGCCTACGAGCAGTACTTC. Its translation: CASSSRFGGAYEQYF.